This record concerns one T cell receptor (beta chain) sequence. Its antigen target is currently unknown. The sample holds no much larger clone one base away, and base qualities are not on file. The data stem from a study of neoadjuvant nivolumab and ipilimumab in lung cancer (TCRdb year 2020). In the study overall: In the NEOSTAR trial, nivolumab was administered intravenously at 3 mg/kg on days 1, 15 and 29, and the combination arm also received ipilimumab 1 mg/kg on day 1 only. The study compared TCR repertoires in pretherapy (baseline) peripheral blood with TCR repertoires in tumors resected at surgery after neoadjuvant immune checkpoint blockade. Matched pretherapy and resected tumor pairs were analyzed for seven patients, of whom four received nivolumab and three received nivolumab plus ipilimumab. The primary endpoint of the trial was the rate of major pathologic response (MPR) in the intention-to-treat population of each study arm. The trial treated about 45 patients with operable NSCLC: roughly 23 were randomized to nivolumab monotherapy and some 21 to nivolumab plus ipilimumab. The paper as a whole reports these results and caveats: A small number of samples underwent TCR sequencing. Greater TCR richness and clonality were observed in resected tumors than in tumor-adjacent uninvolved lung, and increases were observed in more dual-therapy-treated tumors. From pretherapy to surgery, increases in tumor T-cell richness and clonality were observed in three of three dual-therapy tumors but in only two of four nivolumab-treated tumors. A positive correlation was observed between pretherapy blood TCR richness and richness in tumors resected after neoadjuvant therapy (Spearman R ≈ 0.82). There was no significant correlation between TCR clonality and pathologic tumor regression, and just a single major-pathologic-response sample was available for the clonality-regression analysis.

The time point label of this sample denotes: pretherapy, before neoadjuvant immune checkpoint inhibitors. Samples were obtained from the phase 2 randomized NEOSTAR trial, in which neoadjuvant nivolumab or nivolumab plus ipilimumab followed by surgery was tested in operable NSCLC. Library preparation used the immunoSEQ multiplex PCR assay. In the paper's pipeline: Repertoires were summarized in terms of richness and clonality, and significantly expanded and contracted clones between pre- and post-therapy samples were identified. In its TCRdb copy, this immuneACCESS table keeps in-frame sequences only and misses some clones. Where compared with another copy, unresolved V genes explain less than half of these, and the others have no known cause. V, J and clone size are taken as reported in that table, and D and trimming were inferred from the DNA itself. Across this sample there are 15,000 to 20,000 clones, with about 89% seen only once. Of the sample, over 2% falls within the top ten clones.

Reading from cysteine to phenylalanine, the CDR3 counts 15 amino acids. Only the CDR3 portion is preserved as DNA: 45 bases, with reading frame beginning at the first base. Trimmed from V: 4 bases; trimmed from J: 4 bases; junction bases lacking a gene match: 6. This chain is built from TRBV5-3 and TRBJ2-2, with 8 central nucleotides matching TRBD2. TRBV5-3 is sorted into the ORF group, with uncertain function. This specimen was peripheral blood, taken before neoadjuvant nivolumab, alone or with ipilimumab. The receptor comes from an adult with non-small cell lung cancer. The CDR3 reads CARSLGRGVTGELFF. The DNA sequence is as follows: TGTGCCAGAAGCCTCGGGCGGGGGGTCACCGGGGAGCTGTTTTTT.